The 21 T cell receptor beta chains presented below share a single source sample, sequenced in a study of radiotherapy plus CTLA-4 blockade in lung cancer. Produced via immunoSEQ multiplex PCR; TCRdb's table is partial and in-frame only. The table records some 73,000 clones, under 80% of them present only once. This material consisted of peripheral blood, taken from a patient treated with radiotherapy plus ipilimumab. These receptors came from a human donor with non-small cell lung cancer whose response to radiotherapy plus ipilimumab could not be evaluated. Some clones in this sample may be carry-over from other donors' samples.

The chain joins TRBV28 to TRBJ1-2; a possible D gene is TRBD1 (5 bases). Trimming shortened V by 2 bases and J by 3 bases, and 10 bases separated the two germline ends. The CDR3 consists of 14 residues. Germline CDR1 and CDR2: MDHEN and SYDVKM. CDR3 sequence: CASSLGASYYGYTF. The CDR3 region has the DNA TGTGCCAGCAGTTTAGGGGCCAGTTACTATGGCTACACCTTC.

This clone was found a few times. This chain links TRBV6-1 with TRBJ1-1; D ambiguous. With 2 bases removed from V and 4 bases from J, the gap between germline ends came to 17 bases. Germline V lookup: CDR1 MNHNS, CDR2 SASEGT. The CDR3 has 16 amino acids. CDR3 sequence reads: CASSELTVIRGTEAFF. In DNA form, the CDR3 reads TGTGCCAGCAGTGAATTAACAGTGATCCGGGGCACTGAAGCTTTCTTT.

Note on this clone: At the DNA level, this CDR3 is encoded by other sequences in the same sample as well. The chain couples TRBV27 to TRBJ2-1; TRBD1 might be the D (6 bases). In germline, CDR1 is MNHEY, CDR2 SMNVEV (reference sequence). The CDR3 is made up of 12 amino acids. V was cut by 2 bases and J by 8 bases, with 7 bases left in between. In nucleotides, the CDR3 is TGTGCCAGCAGTTTAACAGGGTATGAGCAGTTCTTC. Translating gives CASSLTGYEQFF.

The chain uses TRBV18 and TRBJ2-2; D is possibly TRBD1 (5 bases). Germline values: CDR1 KGHSH, CDR2 LQKENI. V was clipped by 3 bases and J by 5 bases, with 13 bases between them. This CDR3 contains 15 residues. As DNA, the CDR3 is TGTGCCAGCTCACCTTCGTCCAGGGAAACCGGGGAGCTGTTTTTT. Its translation is CASSPSSRETGELFF. Full variable domain (outside the CDR3, taken from reference TRBV18 and TRBJ2-2): NAGVMQNPRHLVRRRGQEARLRCSPMKGHSHVYWYRQLPEEGLKFMVYLQKENIIDESGMPKERFSAEFPKEGPSILRIQQVVRGDSAAYFCASSPSSRETGELFFGEGSRLTVL.

This CDR3 reads CASSATGGNFDTEAFF. CDR3 nucleotide sequence: TGTGCCAGCAGCGCGACAGGGGGCAATTTTGACACTGAAGCTTTCTTT. The genes are TRBV11-1 and TRBJ1-1, with 10 bases fitting TRBD1. V shed 5 bases, J shed 3 bases, and the junction held 9 bases outside the gene matches. Germline loops: CDR1 SGHAT, CDR2 FQDESV (reference sequence). The CDR3 contains 16 residues.

The chain recombines TRBV14 with TRBJ2-5; tentatively, D is TRBD1 (6 bases). This CDR3 spans 14 amino acids. Germline CDR1 SGHDN, CDR2 FVKESK. V was shortened by 3 bases and J by 5 bases, with 13 bases between the two germline ends. The CDR3: CASSQMRGLETQYF. DNA of the CDR3: TGTGCCAGCAGCCAGATGAGGGGGTTGGAGACCCAGTACTTC. The entire variable domain, with the rest obtained from reference TRBV14 and TRBJ2-5, is as follows: EAGVTQFPSHSVIEKGQTVTLRCDPISGHDNLYWYRRVMGKEIKFLLHFVKESKQDESGMPNNRFLAERTGGTYSTLKVQPAELEDSGVYFCASSQMRGLETQYFGPGTRLLVL.

This clone was counted once. J is TRBJ2-7 and V is TRBV5-1; weak D call: TRBD1 (6 bases). The ends were cut back, 0 bases at V and 5 bases at J, with 12 bases in the middle. The germline gives CDR1 SGHRS, CDR2 YFSETQ. The CDR3 is 14 amino acids. This CDR3 is CASSLGQAGDEQYF. The CDR3 DNA is TGCGCCAGCAGCTTGGGACAGGCGGGCGACGAGCAGTACTTC.

This clone is a singleton in its sample. This chain uses TRBV6-1 with TRBJ1-4; D gene ambiguous. The CDR3 totals 16 residues. V dropped 0 bases and J dropped 4 bases, with 12 bases sitting between them. Germline V gene lookup returns CDR1 MNHNS and CDR2 SASEGT. The CDR3 DNA reads TGTGCCAGCAGTGAAGCTTCCCGGGTTCTTAATGAAAAACTGTTTTTT. This gives the protein CASSEASRVLNEKLFF.

The chain employs TRBV19 and TRBJ2-5, with 8 bases identical to TRBD1. The J call could be wrong; TRBJ2-7 is a better fit for the DNA end. Looked up from germline, CDR1 is LNHDA and CDR2 is SQIVND (reference sequence). The CDR3 loop spans 15 amino acids. CDR3 sequence: CASSTQGALSYEQYF. The CDR3 bases are TGTGCCAGTAGTACGCAGGGGGCTTTGTCCTACGAGCAGTACTTC.

The chain recombines TRBV14 with TRBJ1-2, with D unresolved. Per germline, CDR1 SGHDN and CDR2 FVKESK. Trimming removed 4 bases at V and 3 bases at J, with 9 bases between. The CDR3 length is 13 residues. The CDR3 coding sequence is TGTGCCAGCAGCCCCGGGAGCCACTATGGCTACACCTTC. Amino acids: CASSPGSHYGYTF.

The chain links TRBV5-8 to TRBJ1-5; TRBD1 aligns across 11 bases. Germline assignment: CDR1 SGHTS and CDR2 YDEGEE. This CDR3 is 15 amino acids long. The V and J ends lost 4 bases and 7 bases, in that order; junction bases with no gene match: 7. As DNA, the CDR3 is TGTGCCAGCAGCCCCGGGACAGGGGGAGGACAGCCCCAGCATTTT. This sequence encodes CASSPGTGGGQPQHF.

This chain uses TRBV15 with TRBJ1-5, with a weak D call TRBD1 (5 bases). CDR1 and CDR2 (germline): LNHNV, YYDKDF (reference sequence). This CDR3 region has 14 residues. With 0 bases removed from V and 7 bases from J, the gap between germline ends came to 10 bases. In DNA form, the CDR3 reads TGTGCCACCAGCAGAGATTCCGGGGGACAGCCCCAGCATTTT. This encodes CATSRDSGGQPQHF.

The chain has TRBV18 and TRBJ1-5; a weak D match, TRBD1 (6 bases). The germline gives CDR1 KGHSH, CDR2 LQKENI. This CDR3 is 18 amino acids long. Trimming stripped 1 base from V and 4 bases from J, with 20 bases between. The DNA for the CDR3 is TGTGCCAGCTCACCACAGCCGTGGGGGGGGGCGGCGAATCAGCCCCAGCATTTT. This codes for CASSPQPWGGAANQPQHF.

The rearrangement uses TRBV5-6 and TRBJ2-2; D call uncertain. V was trimmed by 1 base and J by 0 bases, leaving 10 bases between them. Germline assignment: CDR1 SGHDT and CDR2 YYEEEE. The CDR3 is 16 residues long. The CDR3 sequence: CASSLWSLTNTGELFF. DNA for the CDR3: TGTGCCAGCAGCTTGTGGTCGCTAACGAACACCGGGGAGCTGTTTTTT.

The rearrangement links TRBV27 to TRBJ2-3, with 8 bases identical to TRBD2. The CDR3 totals 15 residues. The germline V gene has CDR1 MNHEY and CDR2 SMNVEV (reference sequence). J was trimmed by 2 bases and V by 7 bases; bases with no gene match: 8. The CDR3 is CASTPGGAITDTQYF. As DNA, the CDR3 is TGTGCCAGCACCCCCGGGGGGGCAATCACAGATACGCAGTATTTT.

The rearrangement uses TRBV15 and TRBJ2-3; perhaps TRBD2 as D (6 bases). From germline, CDR1 is LNHNV and CDR2 YYDKDF (reference sequence). This CDR3 spans 14 amino acids. Trimming stripped 5 bases from V and 2 bases from J, with 11 bases between. This CDR3 is CATSRGTLTDTQYF. DNA of the CDR3: TGTGCCACCAGCCGCGGGACCCTCACAGATACGCAGTATTTT.

In the case of this clone: The sample carries other DNA sequences with the same CDR3. The gene calls are TRBV7-2 and TRBJ1-5, with 7 bases aligning to TRBD1. The V and J ends lost 1 base and 2 bases, in that order; junction bases with no gene match: 2. CDR3 length equals 15 residues. The germline CDR1 and CDR2 sequences are SGHTA and FQGNSA. CDR3 amino acids: CASSLGTGGNQPQHF. The CDR3 DNA is TGTGCCAGCAGCTTAGGAACAGGGGGCAATCAGCCCCAGCATTTT.

The chain recombines TRBV5-1 with TRBJ2-7; 7 positions match TRBD1. Germline values: CDR1 SGHRS, CDR2 YFSETQ. The CDR3 sequence is 14 residues long. V shed 2 bases, J shed 5 bases, and the junction held 7 bases outside the gene matches. CDR3 in DNA: TGCGCCAGCAGCTTCGGCAGGGGGTCCCACGAGCAGTACTTC. It specifies CASSFGRGSHEQYF.

The chain is built from TRBV7-6 and TRBJ1-2, with a tentative D call TRBD1 (6 bases). CDR1 and CDR2 from the germline V gene are SGHVS and FNYEAQ. With 5 bases removed from V and 5 bases from J, the gap between germline ends came to 12 bases. The CDR3 is 13 amino acids. Written as DNA, the CDR3 is TGTGCCAGCAGCCCGAGTACAGGGTATGGCTACACCTTC. Translating gives CASSPSTGYGYTF. Supplemented by reference TRBV7-6 and TRBJ1-2, the full variable domain reads GAGVSQSPRYKVTKRGQDVALRCDPISGHVSLYWYRQALGQGPEFLTYFNYEAQQDKSGLPNDRFSAERPEGSISTLTIQRTEQRDSAMYRCASSPSTGYGYTFGSGTRLTVV.

V and J are TRBV5-1 and TRBJ2-5; D remains unclear. CDR1 and CDR2 from the germline V gene are SGHRS and YFSETQ. The CDR3 is 13 amino acids. V was cut by 4 bases and J by 1 base, with 8 bases left in between. The CDR3 region has the DNA TGCGCCAGCAGCCCGAGCCCCCAAGAGACCCAGTACTTC. Residues: CASSPSPQETQYF.

This clone has more than one count but fewer than ten. The chain couples TRBV7-2 to TRBJ1-2; 7 nucleotides line up with TRBD1. CDR1 and CDR2 (germline): SGHTA, FQGNSA. With 2 bases clipped from V and 3 bases from J, the junction kept 12 bases outside the gene matches. The CDR3 sequence is 17 residues long. CDR3 coding DNA: TGTGCCAGCAGCTTACCCGACAGGGTGAGTCGGGACTATGGCTACACCTTC. It specifies CASSLPDRVSRDYGYTF.